Given below is one TCR beta chain in context. There is no known antigen for this receptor. It has no much larger one-base neighbor in the sample; base qualities were not kept. The sample belongs to a study of T cells in Graves' hyperthyroidism and ophthalmopathy (dated by TCRdb to between 2018 and 2021). Looking at the study overall: Peripheral blood samples were taken at initial diagnosis, before any treatment was given. A discovery cohort of about 100 patients, roughly 45 with Graves' ophthalmopathy and over 55 with stable Graves' hyperthyroidism, was used to find distinguishing TCR V-J signatures. The roughly 94 discovery patients were randomly split 7:3 into training and test sets. Prospective prediction of ophthalmopathy was tested in an independent validation cohort consisting of under 20 hyperthyroidism patients and 15 to 17 patients who later progressed to ophthalmopathy. The paper reports TCR Vbeta CDR3 sequencing of about 140 peripheral blood samples: around 41 ophthalmopathy, fewer than 80 hyperthyroidism and about 17 progressor patients. In addition, the study compared T-cell repertoires in thyroid tissue and in blood from six Graves' hyperthyroidism patients. After blood sampling, hyperthyroidism patients were treated with methimazole at a starting dose of 30 mg daily, and ophthalmopathy patients were treated with high-dose intravenous methylprednisolone.

As encoded in the germline V gene (reference sequence), CDR1 is DFQATT while CDR2 is SNEGSKA. V is clipped by 2 bases and J by 1 base, and the sequence between their germline boundaries is 2 bases long. The CDR3, from cysteine to phenylalanine, totals 11 residues. The CDR3 DNA has 33 bases and is translated from base 1. In the ophthalmopathy patients, disease was moderately to severely active, with a Clinical Activity Score of 3 or more, a NOSPECS grade of 4 or more, and a duration of less than 3 months. Any patient with an uncontrolled infection, another autoimmune disease, pregnancy or lactation was excluded. Diagnoses relied on clinical symptoms, serum thyroxine and TRAb, thyroid ultrasound and orbital computed tomography. PBMCs were separated from roughly 9.6 ml of fresh peripheral blood using Ficoll-Paque density gradient centrifugation. Trizol reagent was used to extract total RNA, and RNA quality was then checked on an Agilent 2100 Bioanalyzer.

The TCR beta CDR3 regions were amplified from the RNA transcripts. The TCR CDR3 was subjected to a first round of RT-PCR using the HTBI primer set and the Qiagen OneStep RT-PCR kit. Libraries were constructed in a second round of multiplex PCR, after which size selection and purification were carried out. The libraries were sequenced on an Illumina HiSeq2000 using paired-end 100 bp reads. The source study handled its data this way. SOAPnuke was used to process the raw data, removing reads that contained adapters or uncalled bases, had a mean Phred below 15, or lacked an exact match to the constant primer or identifier. High-quality paired reads were merged using COPE v1.2.5, and each unique nucleotide sequence was defined as a clonotype. MiTCR v1.1 was used to align clonotypes to the IMGT TRBV, TRBD and TRBJ reference segments. The analysis included only V-J combinations with a frequency above 0.0001, which together covered more than 98% of the repertoires. The TCS score was defined as the ratio of F50 (clonal expansion) to E x V (chaos), calculated using BLOSUM62-based TCRdist between CDR3 peptides within each V-J. Welch's t-statistics and random forest reduced 450 to 600 V-J features to around 14, which were used in a naive Bayes classifier (R e1071). Thyroid-blood repertoire similarity was quantified with the Morisita-Horn index. Using fastp at Q25 and MiXCR, TCRdb reprocessed the public reads and kept productive beta chains. Identical CDR3 protein sequences are pooled into one entry, listed with their most common genes and DNA. TCRdb, not the authors, supplied the V and J calls. In all, the sample holds more than 500,000 distinct CDR3 sequences, and roughly 15% of those were seen once. The ten biggest clones cover over 3.5% of the sample.

On the study overall, not on this receptor specifically: A model built on a 13 V-J signature distinguished ophthalmopathy from stable hyperthyroidism, reaching around 87% sensitivity and around 82% specificity in cross-validation and 80%/75% in testing. In validation, the model predicted progression to ophthalmopathy a median of approximately 6.6 months before onset, with approximately 70% sensitivity and about 75% specificity. Most expanded thyroid clonotypes (frequency above 0.001) were also found in blood, which suggests that blood repertoires may mirror thyroid immune responses. Sample size was not statistically predetermined, and blinding of investigators to group allocation was not performed.

This receptor was identified in a woman aged 40 to 49 with Graves' ophthalmopathy. Source material: blood. Rearrangement joined TRBV20-1 to TRBJ1-2, with no reliable assignment of the D segment. The base sequence is TGCAGTGCTAGATTTAACTATGGCTACACCTTC. It codes for CSARFNYGYTF.